This T cell receptor (beta chain) was documented in a study of T-cell memory formation after mild COVID-19 (dated by TCRdb to the early 2020s). Describing the broader study: TCR sequence clusters from the two donors were largely donor specific. In a couple of donors, T-cell clones that expanded and contracted after mild COVID-19 were followed by sequencing TCRalpha and TCRbeta repertoires longitudinally. The cohort was made up of two young adult volunteers, one female and one male, who were previously healthy.

Sequencing was carried out with an Illumina NovaSeq 6000. Using 5'RACE with constant-segment primers, TCRalpha and TCRbeta cDNA libraries were constructed, with sample barcodes and unique molecular identifiers added in the process. RNA was extracted from every sample with Trizol reagent. The libraries were amplified in two PCR steps, and the second step added a second sample barcode and Illumina TruSeq adapters. Sequencing of libraries was performed on an Illumina NovaSeq with 2 x 150 bp paired-end reads. The authors' pipeline ran thus. Reads were demultiplexed and collapsed into UMI-guided consensus sequences with migec v1.2.7. Using mixcr v2.1.11, the UMI consensuses were aligned to TRA and TRB V and J templates and assembled into clonotypes. Expanded or contracted clonotypes were those called significant by both edgeR and NoisET, with noise models trained on biological replicates. edgeR calls used a false discovery rate-adjusted p below 0.01 and a log2 fold-change threshold of 1. PCA with hierarchical clustering of max-normalized trajectories of the 1000 most abundant clonotypes was used as exploratory dynamics analysis. Separately sequenced CD4+ and CD8+ repertoires were used to assign the CD4 or CD8 phenotype of responding clones. The public reads were quality trimmed at Q25 with fastp and then assembled into clones with MiXCR by TCRdb, keeping productive beta chains. Rows are combined by CDR3 protein, so each entry shows the most common genes and DNA. It is TCRdb's table, rather than the study itself, that gives the V and J calls and clone size. The sample has about 440,000 distinct CDR3 sequences on record, roughly 20% of them singletons. The top ten hold approximately 8.4% of the sample.

About this clonotype itself: What antigen it recognizes has not been identified. No base-level quality is on record; no much larger clone is a single base apart.

Trimming at the junction amounts to 1 base on V and 5 bases on J, and the germline ends lie 12 bases apart. For CDR1 and CDR2, the germline V gene (reference sequence) lists LGHDT and YNNKEL. The CDR3 starts with the cysteine, ends with the phenylalanine, and has 15 residues. The sequence is cut down to CDR3 DNA, 45 bases in frame from base 1. Ficoll-Paque density gradient centrifugation was used to isolate PBMCs. The investigation overall reported the following: The detection of some responding clones in pre-infection memory suggests that pre-existing cross-reactive memory T cells joined the SARS-CoV-2 response. Balanced CD4/CD8 phenotypes were observed for clones contracting from day 15 to 85, whereas a bias towards CD4+ was observed for a second wave of clones expanding from day 15 to 37. SARS-CoV-2 specificity of the second-wave clones peaking on day 37 was not confirmed. Contracting CD4+ clones were found mainly in CM and EM memory subsets, while CD8+ clones were enriched in EMRA. Only a couple of mild cases were covered by the study, and larger cohorts that include severe cases with pre-infection samples were considered necessary.

The specimen was PBMCs or a T cell subset sorted from them (not recorded which). The rearranged segments are TRBV3-1 and TRBJ2-1, and possibly TRBD2, on 5 matching bases. The clonotype was recovered from an adult woman who had mild COVID-19 (a few samples of this study predate the infection). The sample titles of this study are shuffled in the database, so cell type and time point are left out; the donor was told from shared clones. The sequenced DNA is TGTGCCAGCAGCCAAGTAACTAGGGCTGACAATGAGCAGTTCTTC. It is translated as CASSQVTRADNEQFF.